This is a list of T cell receptor beta chains from one sample in a study of T cell repertoires in cytomegalovirus infection. TCRdb passed the reads through MiXCR, listing each CDR3 protein once. The sample contains about 890,000 distinct CDR3 sequences, approximately 31% of which appear only once. Antigens for these TCRs are unknown. Here the sequenced sample was cultured CD8+ T cells from PBMCs, taken from culture after CMV antigen stimulation. These receptors were taken from a human donor in good health (CMV status not recorded). Some clones in this sample may be carry-over from other donors' samples. CDR3s include the opening cysteine and the closing phenylalanine or tryptophan. D genes are given only for firm matches. Clone sizes are given selectively: once, few, many, or a class where the clone is expanded.

clone size	V gene	D gene	J gene	CDR3 protein	CDR3 DNA
-	TRBV7-9	-	TRBJ2-6	CASSLVTGRANVLTF	TGTGCCAGCAGCTTAGTTACGGGACGGGCCAACGTCCTGACTTTC
-	TRBV27	TRBD2	TRBJ2-1	CASSWTSPSSYNEQFF	TGTGCCAGCAGTTGGACTAGCCCGTCCTCCTACAATGAGCAGTTCTTC
many	TRBV7-6	-	TRBJ1-4	CASSLMGANEKLFF	TGTGCCAGCAGCTTAATGGGAGCTAATGAAAAACTGTTTTTT
-	TRBV24-1	TRBD1	TRBJ2-3	CATSESTGGITDTQYF	TGTGCCACCAGTGAGTCCACAGGGGGGATCACAGATACGCAGTATTTT
-	TRBV6-2/TRBV6-3	-	TRBJ1-5	CASSYKSLQHF	TGTGCCAGCAGTTACAAGTCGCTCCAGCATTTT
few	TRBV7-9	TRBD1	TRBJ1-1	CASSLVDREEEAFF	TGTGCCAGCAGCTTAGTCGACAGGGAGGAAGAAGCTTTCTTT
-	TRBV12-5	-	TRBJ1-1	CASGLVVSDMNTEAFF	TGTGCTAGTGGTTTGGTAGTGTCGGACATGAACACTGAAGCTTTCTTT
many	TRBV7-9	-	TRBJ2-1	CASNPDVREQFF	TGTGCCAGCAACCCAGATGTCAGGGAACAGTTCTTC
many	TRBV7-6	TRBD1	TRBJ1-2	CASRPLGQGANYGYTF	TGTGCCAGCAGGCCTTTAGGACAGGGAGCTAACTATGGCTACACCTTC
few	TRBV6-1	TRBD1	TRBJ2-7	CASSPGQAFYEQYF	TGTGCCAGCAGCCCCGGACAGGCCTTCTACGAGCAGTACTTC
many	TRBV7-9	-	TRBJ2-1	CASSSGGRNEQFF	TGTGCCAGCAGCTCCGGAGGGCGGAATGAGCAGTTCTTC
-	TRBV6-6	-	TRBJ1-3	CASSYTGTFTGNTIYF	TGTGCCAGCAGTTACACAGGGACGTTCACTGGAAACACCATATATTTT
few	TRBV27	-	TRBJ2-2	CASSLSPPGRANTGELFF	TGTGCCAGCAGTTTAAGCCCCCCAGGCAGGGCGAACACCGGGGAGCTGTTTTTT
many	TRBV12-3/TRBV12-4	-	TRBJ2-1	CASSPTGDEQFF	TGTGCCAGCAGCCCAACGGGGGATGAGCAGTTCTTC
-	TRBV7-6	-	TRBJ1-4	CASSSPGAWEKLFF	TGTGCCAGCAGCTCACCCGGGGCCTGGGAAAAACTGTTTTTT
once	TRBV9	-	TRBJ2-5	CASSPRDVTAALGETQYF	TGTGCCAGCAGCCCTAGGGATGTGACAGCGGCCTTGGGGGAGACCCAGTACTTC
-	TRBV12-3/TRBV12-4	-	TRBJ2-6	CARLGPGANVLTF	TGTGCCAGGTTAGGACCCGGGGCCAACGTCCTGACTTTC
-	TRBV27	-	TRBJ1-1	CASSSLPTDGGEVAFF	TGTGCCAGCAGTTCCCTACCGACAGACGGGGGAGAAGTTGCTTTCTTT
-	TRBV27	TRBD2	TRBJ2-1	CASSLSASGGAWNEQFF	TGTGCCAGCAGTTTATCGGCTAGCGGGGGGGCCTGGAATGAGCAGTTCTTC
few	TRBV25-1	TRBD1	TRBJ2-7	CASSESGTGDSYEQYF	TGTGCCAGCAGTGAGTCGGGGACAGGGGATTCCTACGAGCAGTACTTC
few	TRBV6-1	-	TRBJ2-7	CASSASLAGRSEQYF	TGTGCCAGCAGCGCCTCCCTGGCAGGGCGGTCCGAGCAGTACTTC
few	TRBV7-6	-	TRBJ1-1	CASSLGFEGRTEAFF	TGTGCCAGCAGCTTAGGGTTTGAGGGCAGGACTGAAGCTTTCTTT
-	TRBV11-2	-	TRBJ1-2	CASSLGLRGGLDGYTF	TGTGCCAGCAGCTTAGGGTTGAGGGGCGGACTTGATGGCTACACCTTC
-	TRBV2	-	TRBJ2-1	CASVGVELERFF	TGTGCCAGCGTAGGGGTAGAGCTTGAGCGGTTCTTC
few	TRBV7-9	-	TRBJ2-7	CASSSKQGYEQYF	TGTGCCAGCAGCTCGAAACAGGGTTACGAGCAGTACTTC
many	TRBV6-6	TRBD2	TRBJ2-7	CASTNLGLAGGLVPHEQYF	TGTGCCAGCACCAACCTAGGACTAGCGGGGGGGCTTGTCCCCCACGAGCAGTACTTC
few	TRBV27	-	TRBJ1-2	CASTGDFYGYTF	TGTGCCAGCACAGGGGATTTCTATGGCTACACCTTC
-	TRBV7-6	TRBD1	TRBJ2-7	CASSLGPGTAYEQYF	TGTGCTAGCAGCTTAGGGCCCGGGACAGCCTACGAGCAGTACTTC
-	TRBV10-2	-	TRBJ1-6	CASSESWPGNSPLHF	TGCGCCAGCAGTGAGTCCTGGCCTGGGAATTCACCCCTCCACTTT
-	TRBV20-1	-	TRBJ1-1	CSARDNFHHLNTEAFF	TGCAGTGCTAGAGACAACTTCCACCACCTGAACACTGAAGCTTTCTTT
-	TRBV29-1	-	TRBJ2-2	CSVAGINTGELFF	TGCAGCGTTGCGGGGATCAACACCGGGGAGCTGTTTTTT
few	TRBV2	-	TRBJ2-1	CASTKTPNEQFF	TGTGCCAGCACTAAAACACCGAATGAGCAGTTCTTC
-	TRBV11-3	-	TRBJ2-3	CASSSEGGSADTQYF	TGTGCCAGCAGCTCCGAAGGGGGTTCGGCAGATACGCAGTATTTT
-	TRBV12-3/TRBV12-4	TRBD2	TRBJ2-5	CASSLKAGAQETQYF	TGTGCCAGCAGTTTAAAAGCGGGGGCCCAAGAGACCCAGTACTTC
-	TRBV27	-	TRBJ2-2	CASSLYRLTGELFF	TGTGCCAGCAGTTTATACAGGCTTACCGGGGAGCTGTTTTTT
few	TRBV4-1	-	TRBJ2-1	CASSHRGSEQFF	TGCGCCAGCAGCCATAGAGGTAGTGAGCAGTTCTTC
few	TRBV12-3/TRBV12-4	TRBD2	TRBJ2-1	CASSSGTSTNEQFF	TGTGCCAGCAGTTCCGGGACTAGCACCAATGAGCAGTTCTTC
-	TRBV13	TRBD1	TRBJ2-3	CASSLGDRPLDTQYF	TGTGCCAGCAGCCTGGGGGACAGGCCCTTGGATACGCAGTATTTT
-	TRBV9	-	TRBJ2-7	CASSLQTGEGREQYF	TGTGCCAGCAGTCTTCAGACAGGGGAGGGAAGGGAGCAGTACTTC
few	TRBV28	-	TRBJ1-2	CASSFHALVEDIYGYTF	TGTGCCAGCAGTTTCCATGCACTTGTTGAGGACATCTATGGCTACACCTTC
-	TRBV6-6	-	TRBJ2-2	CASLVPGIHPGELFF	TGTGCCAGCCTCGTCCCTGGGATACACCCCGGGGAGCTGTTTTTT
-	TRBV6-5	-	TRBJ1-4	CASSQTVNNEKLFF	TGTGCCAGCAGCCAAACAGTAAATAATGAAAAACTGTTTTTT
-	TRBV6-5	-	TRBJ1-2	CASREGRFYTF	TGTGCCAGCAGAGAGGGGCGATTCTACACCTTC
-	TRBV6-1	-	TRBJ2-3	CASSTVVGDTQYF	TGTGCCAGCAGTACCGTAGTTGGAGATACGCAGTATTTT
-	TRBV29-1	TRBD1	TRBJ2-1	CSVEDAGQGYEQFF	TGCAGCGTTGAAGACGCGGGACAGGGCTATGAGCAGTTCTTC
-	TRBV7-6	-	TRBJ1-5	CASSFDGQPQHF	TGTGCCAGCAGCTTCGATGGTCAGCCCCAGCATTTT
-	TRBV6-6	-	TRBJ1-5	CASRETDFNQPQHF	TGTGCCAGCAGGGAAACGGACTTCAATCAGCCCCAGCATTTT
-	TRBV7-8	-	TRBJ2-5	CASSSSGQRETQYF	TGTGCCAGCAGCTCTTCCGGCCAGCGGGAGACCCAGTACTTC
many	TRBV12-3/TRBV12-4	-	TRBJ1-2	CASSSGTPTNYGYTF	TGTGCCAGCAGCTCCGGGACACCAACTAACTATGGCTACACCTTC
-	TRBV7-9	-	TRBJ1-1	CASSILGVGPTEAFF	TGTGCCAGCAGCATCCTGGGGGTTGGTCCAACTGAAGCTTTCTTT
many	TRBV7-2	-	TRBJ2-3	CASSPAPPTDTQYF	TGTGCCAGCAGCCCTGCCCCCCCCACAGATACGCAGTATTTT
-	TRBV7-9	-	TRBJ1-1	CASSPERRLNTEAFF	TGTGCCAGCAGCCCCGAGCGACGGTTGAACACTGAAGCTTTCTTT
-	TRBV7-6	-	TRBJ2-1	CASSLGWGVSFNEQFF	TGTGCCAGCAGCTTAGGTTGGGGCGTTTCCTTCAATGAGCAGTTCTTC
few	TRBV5-8	-	TRBJ1-3	CASSWGPRDGGNTIYF	TGTGCCAGCAGCTGGGGGCCACGGGACGGAGGAAACACCATATATTTT